Sequencing of this T cell receptor (beta chain) was carried out in a study of blood T cells in healthy people across ages. Germline trimming cut 1 base from V and 6 bases from J; bases unmatched to any gene: 3. This CDR3 is built from 14 residues. The germline CDR1 and CDR2 sequences are SGHRS and YFSETQ. A second PCR, run for about 6 to 11 cycles, used a sample-barcoded 5' primer plus a J-beta primer mix. TCRdb used MiXCR to reprocess the 5' RACE reads, holding one entry per CDR3 protein. The sample lists 780,000 or so distinct CDR3 sequences; around three fifths were seen once. The table lists this clonotype with many counts.

Source material: blood. V usage is TRBV5-1 and J usage is TRBJ2-1; 8 positions match TRBD1. This TCR derives from a man aged 35-49 years in good health. The CDR3 reads CASSLPRGRNEQFF. The CDR3 bases are TGCGCCAGCAGCTTGCCCAGGGGGCGCAATGAGCAGTTCTTC.